Following are 23 T cell receptor beta chains from one sample sequenced in a study of T cells in localized non-small cell lung cancer. Produced via immunoSEQ multiplex PCR; TCRdb's table is partial and in-frame only. The data show around 91,000 clones, with around 90% seen just once and roughly 15% held by the top ten. The sample in question was peripheral blood, obtained before any cancer treatment. The receptors stem from a man between 40 and 70 years old with stage I squamous cell lung carcinoma.

This clone was seen once. The CDR3 loop reads CASSEYRAYEQYF. In DNA form, the CDR3 reads TGTGCCAGCAGTGAATACAGGGCCTACGAGCAGTACTTC. V and J are TRBV2 and TRBJ2-7; TRBD1 might be the D (6 bases). This CDR3 is built from 13 residues. CDR1 and CDR2 (germline): SNHLY, FYNNEI. Trimming removed 2 bases from V and 2 bases from J, with 7 bases in between.

The J gene is TRBJ2-3, the V gene TRBV7-9; D remains ambiguous. The ends were cut back, 5 bases at V and 6 bases at J, with 6 bases in the middle. Per the germline V gene, CDR1 is SEHNR and CDR2 is FQNEAQ (reference sequence). This CDR3 has 11 amino acids. The CDR3 loop is CASSQTDTQYF. CDR3 sequence (DNA): TGTGCCAGCAGCCAAACGGATACGCAGTATTTT.

This clone was observed once. This rearrangement joins TRBV11-2 to TRBJ1-3; D is unresolved. The CDR3 has 16 residues. The germline V gene has CDR1 SGHAT and CDR2 FQNNGV. V gave up 5 bases and J gave up 2 bases, with 16 bases separating them. CDR3 sequence reads: CASSQPALGTGNTIYF. CDR3 sequence (DNA): TGTGCCAGCAGCCAGCCGGCGTTAGGGACTGGAAACACCATATATTTT.

The CDR3 loop reads CASSVGDSSNQPQHF. The CDR3, as DNA: TGCGCCAGCAGCGTCGGGGACAGTAGCAATCAGCCCCAGCATTTT. V and J are TRBV5-1 and TRBJ1-5, with 7 bases that match TRBD1. Germline V gene lookup returns CDR1 SGHRS and CDR2 YFSETQ. CDR3 length equals 15 residues. With V trimmed by 4 bases and J by 0 bases, 4 bases remained unmatched.

The J gene is TRBJ1-4, the V gene TRBV29-1; maybe TRBD1 (5 bases). Germline CDR1 reads SQVTM; CDR2 reads ANQGSEA. With 7 bases removed from V and 8 bases from J, the gap between germline ends came to 14 bases. This CDR3 is 12 amino acids long. CDR3 in amino acids: CSGGRPEEKLFF. The CDR3 coding sequence is TGCAGCGGGGGACGTCCGGAAGAAAAACTGTTTTTT. The variable domain in full, with the rest retrieved from reference TRBV29-1 and TRBJ1-4, is SAVISQKPSRDICQRGTSLTIQCQVDSQVTMMFWYRQQPGQSLTLIATANQGSEATYESGFVIDKFPISRPNLTFSTLTVSNMSPEDSSIYLCSGGRPEEKLFFGSGTQLSVL.

CDR3 sequence: CASSPAGVETQYF. CDR3 bases: TGTGCCAGTAGTCCCGCAGGGGTGGAGACCCAGTACTTC. This sequence joins TRBV19 and TRBJ2-5, with a possible D match to TRBD1 (6 bases). The CDR3 sequence is 13 residues long. Between the trimmed V and J ends, which lost 5 bases and 5 bases, there was a span of 12 bases. Germline V CDR1 and CDR2: LNHDA, SQIVND (reference sequence).

The chain uses TRBV10-3 and TRBJ1-5; tentatively, D is TRBD1 (5 bases). The CDR3 is 15 amino acids. Germline V CDR1 and CDR2: ENHRY, SYGVKD. The ends were cut back, 3 bases at V and 1 base at J, with 10 bases in the middle. CDR3 region: CAISEAGVSNQPQHF. CDR3 in DNA: TGTGCCATCAGTGAAGCGGGGGTCAGCAATCAGCCCCAGCATTTT.

The J gene is TRBJ2-2, the V gene TRBV10-3; 9 bases match TRBD2. There are 15 residues in the CDR3. CDR1 ENHRY and CDR2 SYGVKD come from the germline V gene. The V gene end was trimmed by 6 bases and the J gene end by 6 bases; junction bases not matched to a gene: 8. Here the CDR3 reads CAISVTSGESGELFF. In nucleotides, the CDR3 is TGTGCCATCAGCGTGACTAGCGGTGAATCCGGGGAGCTGTTTTTT.

CDR3 residues: CASSQTGGGYGYTF. DNA of the CDR3: TGCGCCAGCAGCCAGACAGGTGGCGGGTATGGCTACACCTTC. The rearrangement links TRBV4-3 to TRBJ1-2, with a tentative D call TRBD1 (6 bases). The V end lost 3 bases, the J end lost 5 bases, and 13 bases lay between the germline ends. Germline-derived CDR1 and CDR2 are LGHNA and YSLEER. The CDR3 is 14 residues long.

This chain connects TRBV27 to TRBJ1-6, with D possibly TRBD1 on 5 matching bases. The germline V and J ends were trimmed by 10 bases and 8 bases, with 30 bases remaining between them. Germline-derived CDR1 and CDR2 are MNHEY and SMNVEV (reference sequence). This CDR3 is 18 amino acids long. The DNA for the CDR3 is TGTGCCACCAATGACGGTGAGGGGACCCGAAGAGAGGATTCACCCCTCCACTTT. The encoded protein is CATNDGEGTRREDSPLHF.

This chain joins TRBV15 and TRBJ2-6, with D perhaps TRBD1 (6 bases). This CDR3 spans 18 amino acids. Trimming took off 0 bases at V and 1 base at J, with 13 bases between the two ends. Germline V gives CDR1 LNHNV, CDR2 YYDKDF (reference sequence). The CDR3 is CATSRETGQRSGANVLTF. The CDR3 DNA is TGTGCCACCAGCAGAGAAACGGGACAAAGATCTGGGGCCAACGTCCTGACTTTC. Full variable domain (missing parts from reference TRBV15 and TRBJ2-6): DAMVIQNPRYQVTQFGKPVTLSCSQTLNHNVMYWYQQKSSQAPKLLFHYYDKDFNNEADTPDNFQSRRPNTSFCFLDIRSPGLGDTAMYLCATSRETGQRSGANVLTFGAGSRLTVL.

V usage is TRBV7-2 and J usage is TRBJ1-1; the match to TRBD1 covers 8 bases. Germline CDR1 reads SGHTA; CDR2 reads FQGNSA. After removal of 5 bases from V and 1 base from J, the junction contained 3 bases not matched to a gene. This CDR3 has 14 residues. The CDR3 reads CASSLQGGNTEAFF. The CDR3 DNA follows: TGTGCCAGCAGCCTACAGGGGGGGAACACTGAAGCTTTCTTT.

This clone was counted a single time. The rearrangement uses TRBV6-5 and TRBJ1-6, with D uncertain. The V end was cut by 4 bases, the J end by 7 bases, with 2 bases between. The CDR3 spans 11 residues. Germline-derived CDR1 and CDR2 are MNHEY and SVGAGI. CDR3 coding DNA: TGTGCCAGCAGTTCAAATTCACCCCTCCACTTT. Translated, it gives CASSSNSPLHF.

The chain combines TRBV29-1 with TRBJ1-1; the D is unclear. The V end lost 2 bases, the J end lost 1 base, and 11 bases lay between the germline ends. CDR3 size: 14 residues. CDR1 SQVTM and CDR2 ANQGSEA come from the germline V gene. The CDR3: CSVEPHIQNTEAFF. In DNA, the CDR3 is TGCAGCGTTGAACCCCATATACAGAACACTGAAGCTTTCTTT.

This rearrangement joins TRBV27 to TRBJ1-1; D is ambiguous. The CDR3 length is 13 residues. V shed 3 bases and J shed 1 base, with 6 bases lying between them. Germline values: CDR1 MNHEY, CDR2 SMNVEV (reference sequence). The CDR3, as DNA: TGTGCCAGCAGTTTGCAGGAGAACACTGAAGCTTTCTTT. Its protein product is CASSLQENTEAFF.

The rearrangement joins TRBV5-1 to TRBJ1-2, with D possibly being TRBD1 (5 bases). Trimming left V 5 bases short and J 4 bases short, with 15 bases between. Germline lookup yields CDR1 SGHRS and CDR2 YFSETQ. There are 14 residues in the CDR3. The CDR3 is CASSSGQSVYGYTF. CDR3 bases: TGCGCCAGCAGTTCAGGACAATCTGTCTATGGCTACACCTTC.

The rearrangement uses TRBV4-1 and TRBJ1-3; 11 bases line up with TRBD1. The junction had 2 bases not matched to a gene; V was cut back by 4 bases and J by 0 bases. Germline assignment: CDR1 MGHRA and CDR2 YSYEKL. The CDR3 length is 16 residues. CDR3 region: CASSRDRGSSGNTIYF. The DNA of the CDR3 is TGCGCCAGCAGCCGGGACAGGGGGAGCTCTGGAAACACCATATATTTT.

The rearrangement joins TRBV7-9 to TRBJ1-1, with 9 bases that match TRBD1. Trimming at V came to 2 bases and at J to 8 bases, leaving 9 bases not matched to a gene. The length of the CDR3 is 15 residues. The germline gives CDR1 SEHNR, CDR2 FQNEAQ (reference sequence). The CDR3 sequence: CASSLSTGGAGEAFF. For the CDR3, the DNA is TGTGCCAGCAGCTTATCTACAGGGGGCGCGGGGGAAGCTTTCTTT.

The CDR3 spells CTSSQDRDNNEQFF. DNA for the CDR3: TGCACCAGCAGCCAAGATCGAGATAACAATGAGCAGTTCTTC. The gene calls are TRBV1 and TRBJ2-1; the table's D gene call, TRBD2, was not cross checked with the DNA. TRBV1 is shown as a pseudogene. There are 14 residues in the CDR3.

The gene calls are TRBV30 and TRBJ2-1; the D is unclear. The CDR3 extends over 12 amino acids. CDR1 and CDR2 (germline): GTSNPN, SVGIG (reference sequence). The V gene lost 4 bases and the J gene lost 6 bases, with 10 bases spanning the gap. The CDR3 sequence: CAWTVSPNEQFF. In DNA, the CDR3 is TGTGCCTGGACCGTGAGTCCCAATGAGCAGTTCTTC. Filled out from reference TRBV30 and TRBJ2-1, the complete variable domain reads SQTIHQWPATLVQPVGSPLSLECTVEGTSNPNLYWYRQAAGRGLQLLFYSVGIGQISSEVPQNLSASRPQDRQFILSSKKLLLSDSGFYLCAWTVSPNEQFFGPGTRLTVL.

V usage is TRBV4-2 and J usage is TRBJ2-7; TRBD1 might be the D (6 bases). Germline V CDR1 and CDR2: LGHNA, YNFKEQ. The V gene lost 1 base and the J gene lost 4 bases, with 11 bases spanning the gap. The CDR3 has 14 residues. The CDR3 nucleotides read TGTGCCAGCAGCCAAGGAACAGGGCGGTACGAGCAGTACTTC. Amino acids: CASSQGTGRYEQYF.

The rearrangement uses TRBV5-1 and TRBJ2-1, with 8 bases matching TRBD1. This CDR3 comprises 15 residues. V shed 3 bases and J 12 bases; nucleotides not matched to a gene: 14. Germline CDR1 SGHRS, CDR2 YFSETQ. The CDR3 bases are TGCGCCAGCAGCTCGGGGACAGGAGGGTCCGTTGGGCAGTTCTTC. It is translated as CASSSGTGGSVGQFF.

The chain has TRBV6-5 and TRBJ2-7; 10 bases fit TRBD1. CDR1 is MNHEY and CDR2 is SVGAGI in the germline V gene. This CDR3 has 16 residues. V lost 1 base to trimming and J lost 2 bases; unmatched junction nucleotides: 5. The CDR3 DNA reads TGTGCCAGCAGTTACTGGAAGACAGGGGGCGCCTACGAGCAGTACTTC. This translates into CASSYWKTGGAYEQYF.